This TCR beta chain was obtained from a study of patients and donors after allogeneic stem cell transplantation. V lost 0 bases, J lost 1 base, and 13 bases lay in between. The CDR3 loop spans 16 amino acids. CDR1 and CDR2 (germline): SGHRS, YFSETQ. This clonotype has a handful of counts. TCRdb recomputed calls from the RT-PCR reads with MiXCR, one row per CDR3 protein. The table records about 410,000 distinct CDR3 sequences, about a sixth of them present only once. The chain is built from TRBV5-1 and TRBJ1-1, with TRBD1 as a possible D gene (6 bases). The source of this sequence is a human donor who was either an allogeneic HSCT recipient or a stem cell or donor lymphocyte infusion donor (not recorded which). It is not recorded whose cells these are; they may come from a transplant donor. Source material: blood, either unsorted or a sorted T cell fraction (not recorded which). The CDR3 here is CASSLGQGKRNTEAFF. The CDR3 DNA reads TGCGCCAGCAGCTTGGGGCAGGGGAAAAGGAACACTGAAGCTTTCTTT.